The next 27 T cell receptor beta chains were all read from a single sample in a study of breast tumors, draining lymph nodes, adjacent tissues. TCRdb reprocessed the multiplex PCR reads via MiXCR and lists one record per CDR3 protein. The data contain over 200,000 distinct CDR3 sequences, roughly a third of them seen just once; the ten biggest clones take up approximately 4%. The lymph nodes were axillary draining lymph nodes from breast cancer patients. The sequencing input was axillary lymph node tissue. These receptors were taken from a female donor with breast cancer. Some clones in this sample may be carry-over from other donors' samples.

At least ten counts were recorded for this clonotype. The chain couples TRBV20-1 to TRBJ2-1; D not certain. V was cut by 0 bases and J by 8 bases, with 23 bases left in between. Looked up from germline, CDR1 is DFQATT and CDR2 is SNEGSKA (reference sequence). The length of the CDR3 is 17 residues. The CDR3 nucleotides are TGCAGTGCTAGAGATCAATACAAGGGTGGGGTGATGGATGAGCAGTTCTTC. As protein: CSARDQYKGGVMDEQFF.

This chain connects TRBV24-1 to TRBJ1-6, with unresolved D. CDR1 is KGHDR, CDR2 SFDVKD, per germline. The CDR3 spans 13 residues. The V end was cut by 7 bases, the J end by 6 bases, with 9 bases between. The CDR3 region has the DNA TGTGCCACCAGCCGGGAGGCTAATTCACCCCTCCACTTT. This encodes CATSREANSPLHF.

The chain is built from TRBV6-1 and TRBJ1-3; possibly TRBD1 for D (5 bases). The germline V gene has CDR1 MNHNS and CDR2 SASEGT. Trimming pared 6 bases from V and 0 bases from J, leaving 9 bases between. The CDR3 contains 14 residues. CDR3 residues: CASSTGSSGNTIYF. The CDR3, as DNA: TGTGCCAGCAGCACAGGTAGCTCTGGAAACACCATATATTTT.

This clonotype was picked up many times. The chain has TRBV2 and TRBJ2-3, with 10 positions matching TRBD1. The CDR3 has 15 amino acids. Germline V gene data show CDR1 as SNHLY and CDR2 as FYNNEI. V shed 5 bases, J shed 3 bases, and the junction held 5 bases outside the gene matches. CDR3 DNA sequence: TGTGCCAGCAGTTTGGACAGGGGGAGGACAGATACGCAGTATTTT. Its protein product is CASSLDRGRTDTQYF.

This clonotype was counted many times. V gene TRBV12-3 or TRBV12-4 combines with J gene TRBJ2-2; TRBD1 agrees at 9 bases. The CDR3 is made up of 16 amino acids. V gave up 1 base and J gave up 3 bases; unmatched junction bases: 3. The CDR3 region is CASSLGGQGYTGELFF. The CDR3 DNA is TGTGCCAGCAGTTTAGGTGGACAGGGGTACACCGGGGAGCTGTTTTTT.

The sample holds many counts of this clonotype. V and J are TRBV3-1 and TRBJ1-2; D possibly corresponds to TRBD1 (5 bases). V was cut by 1 base and J by 4 bases, with 10 bases left in between. The CDR3 runs 14 residues. Germline values: CDR1 LGHDT, CDR2 YNNKEL (reference sequence). The CDR3 region is CASSQGGDRYGYTF. CDR3 sequence (DNA): TGTGCCAGCAGCCAAGGGGGGGACCGCTATGGCTACACCTTC.

As concerns this clonotype: A much larger clone differs from this one at a single base, so this may be a read error. V gene TRBV6-1 combines with J gene TRBJ2-1; D unresolved. This CDR3 has 11 amino acids. The V end was cut by 8 bases, the J end by 8 bases, with 10 bases between. The germline V gene has CDR1 MNHNS and CDR2 SASEGT. CDR3 in amino acids: CASDHPDEQFF. DNA for the CDR3: TGTGCCAGCGACCATCCGGATGAGCAGTTCTTC.

Many counts were recorded for this clonotype. This chain uses TRBV12-3 or TRBV12-4 with TRBJ2-3, with 7 bases that match TRBD1. This CDR3 is 16 amino acids long. The J segment lost 2 bases and the V segment lost 0 bases, leaving 5 bases of the junction unmatched. CDR3 DNA sequence: TGTGCCAGCAGTTTAGCGGGGACAGCAAACACAGATACGCAGTATTTT. Translation: CASSLAGTANTDTQYF.

This clonotype was observed many times. This chain joins TRBV24-1 and TRBJ2-3; 11 bases map to TRBD2. V was clipped by 3 bases and J by 2 bases; unmatched bases: 6. Germline values: CDR1 KGHDR, CDR2 SFDVKD. CDR3 size: 17 residues. The CDR3 nucleotides are TGTGCCACCAGTGATCGAGGACTAGCGGGTCACACAGATACGCAGTATTTT. It specifies CATSDRGLAGHTDTQYF.

Ten or more counts support this clonotype. The rearrangement links TRBV5-8 to TRBJ2-7; D may be TRBD1 (5 bases). Germline V gives CDR1 SGHTS, CDR2 YDEGEE. The CDR3 consists of 14 residues. V was shortened by 4 bases and J by 2 bases, with 13 bases between the two germline ends. The CDR3 DNA reads as TGTGCCAGCAGCCTACCGACGGACACCTACGAGCAGTACTTC. This encodes CASSLPTDTYEQYF.

The chain carries TRBV7-9 and TRBJ1-4; 7 bases are shared with TRBD1. The J segment lost 3 bases and the V segment lost 8 bases, leaving 6 bases of the junction unmatched. The germline gives CDR1 SEHNR, CDR2 FQNEAQ (reference sequence). The CDR3 runs to 14 residues. The CDR3: CASAGTESNEKLFF. CDR3 nucleotide sequence: TGTGCCAGCGCCGGGACAGAGTCTAATGAAAAACTGTTTTTT. Filled out from reference TRBV7-9 and TRBJ1-4, the complete variable domain reads DTGVSQNPRHKITKRGQNVTFRCDPISEHNRLYWYRQTLGQGPEFLTYFQNEAQLEKSRLLSDRFSAERPKGSFSTLEIQRTEQGDSAMYLCASAGTESNEKLFFGSGTQLSVL.

This clonotype was found many times. V gene TRBV5-1 combines with J gene TRBJ1-6; 8 bases line up with TRBD1. This CDR3 is built from 16 residues. Germline lookup yields CDR1 SGHRS and CDR2 YFSETQ. After removal of 0 bases from V and 7 bases from J, the junction contained 6 bases not matched to a gene. CDR3 loop: CASSLGQGAENSPLHF. Here the CDR3 DNA reads TGCGCCAGCAGCTTGGGGCAGGGGGCGGAAAATTCACCCCTCCACTTT. Supplemented by reference TRBV5-1 and TRBJ1-6, the full variable domain reads KAGVTQTPRYLIKTRGQQVTLSCSPISGHRSVSWYQQTPGQGLQFLFEYFSETQRNKGNFPGRFSGRQFSNSRSEMNVSTLELGDSALYLCASSLGQGAENSPLHFGNGTRLTVT.

V is TRBV28 and J is TRBJ2-2, with 7 bases fitting TRBD1. V lost 4 bases to trimming and J lost 8 bases; unmatched junction nucleotides: 13. The CDR3 covers 16 residues. Germline lookup yields CDR1 MDHEN and CDR2 SYDVKM. CDR3 sequence (DNA): TGTGCCAGCAGTTCGGGGACAGTGCAAGGGTTAGGGGAGCTGTTTTTT. Protein product: CASSSGTVQGLGELFF.

To note about this clonotype: This sequence may be a read error, since a much larger clone differs from it by one base. CDR3 bases: TGCAGTGCTGGGCGACAGGAGAGCTCCTCCAATGAGCAGTTCTTC. This sequence encodes CSAGRQESSSNEQFF. The chain uses TRBV20-1 and TRBJ2-1; D may be TRBD1 (6 bases). CDR3 length: 15 residues. The germline V gene has CDR1 DFQATT and CDR2 SNEGSKA (reference sequence).

This clonotype was observed at least ten times. The rearrangement uses TRBV4-1 and TRBJ2-7, with TRBD1 matching 8 bases. From germline, CDR1 is MGHRA and CDR2 YSYEKL. The ends lost 3 bases at V and 3 bases at J; junction bases unmatched: 4. CDR3 length: 14 amino acids. CDR3 residues: CASSHRQGNYEQYF. The CDR3 DNA sequence: TGCGCCAGCAGCCATAGACAGGGGAACTACGAGCAGTACTTC.

The chain joins TRBV20-1 to TRBJ2-1, with TRBD2 as a possible D gene (6 bases). Germline V gives CDR1 DFQATT, CDR2 SNEGSKA (reference sequence). V shed 0 bases and J shed 1 base, with 13 bases lying between them. This CDR3 has 16 residues. The CDR3 sequence: CSARDPRGSSYNEQFF. The CDR3 DNA is TGCAGTGCTAGAGACCCCCGGGGGTCGTCCTACAATGAGCAGTTCTTC.

The sample holds many counts of this clonotype. The J gene is TRBJ1-5, the V gene TRBV30; possibly TRBD1 for D (5 bases). The V end lost 4 bases, the J end lost 3 bases, and 10 bases lay between the germline ends. There are 13 residues in the CDR3. Germline CDR1 and CDR2: GTSNPN and SVGIG (reference sequence). The CDR3 sequence: CAWNRGDNQPQHF. CDR3 nucleotides: TGTGCCTGGAACCGGGGGGACAATCAGCCCCAGCATTTT.

The rearrangement links TRBV20-1 to TRBJ1-1; D gene uncertain. With 5 bases removed from V and 3 bases from J, the gap between germline ends came to 10 bases. The CDR3 sequence is 12 residues long. Germline V lookup: CDR1 DFQATT, CDR2 SNEGSKA (reference sequence). The CDR3: CSAYRSDTEAFF. CDR3 DNA: TGCAGTGCTTATCGATCGGACACTGAAGCTTTCTTT.

The chain couples TRBV10-3 to TRBJ1-1, with no clear D. Germline loops: CDR1 ENHRY, CDR2 SYGVKD. The CDR3 runs 16 residues. V was pared by 4 bases and J by 4 bases, with 19 bases between. The DNA for the CDR3 is TGTGCCATCAGTGCGGTAAGTCTGCTTGGTGGCACTGAAGCTTTCTTT. It yields the protein CAISAVSLLGGTEAFF.

About this clonotype itself: A read error is likely, as this CDR3 ends without the conserved phenylalanine or tryptophan. The limits of the CDR3 on the DNA are not certain, so only TCRdb's listed CDR3 is given. This rearrangement joins TRBV7-2 to TRBJ2-7; the D call TRBD1 from the table was never checked on the DNA. The germline CDR1 and CDR2 sequences are SGHTA and FQGNSA. The length of the CDR3 is 12 amino acids, counting both ends. CDR3 sequence: CASSNNRGEQCL.

This clonotype was seen many times. The chain employs TRBV6-6 and TRBJ1-2; unclear D gene. The V gene lost 11 bases and the J gene lost 2 bases, with 18 bases spanning the gap. The length of the CDR3 is 14 residues. Germline V gene data show CDR1 as MNHNY and CDR2 as SVGAGI (reference sequence). The CDR3 here is CALSGKGRNYGYTF. Written as DNA, the CDR3 is TGTGCCCTTTCAGGAAAAGGGAGGAACTATGGCTACACCTTC.

This clonotype appeared many times. The V call is TRBV4-2, the J call TRBJ2-1; D is ambiguous. V was shortened by 0 bases and J by 4 bases, with 10 bases between the two germline ends. In germline, CDR1 is LGHNA, CDR2 YNFKEQ. The CDR3 covers 15 residues. DNA for the CDR3: TGTGCCAGCAGCCAAGAGCTACGGAGTTACAATGAGCAGTTCTTC. As protein: CASSQELRSYNEQFF.

Comment on this clonotype: A much larger clone sits a single nucleotide away, making a read error possible. V is TRBV6-6 and J is TRBJ1-4; TRBD1 might be the D (5 bases). This CDR3 has 13 amino acids. V lost 6 bases and J lost 3, with 8 bases in between. Per the germline V gene, CDR1 is MNHNY and CDR2 is SVGAGI (reference sequence). The CDR3 sequence: CASRRQSNEKLFF. CDR3 in DNA: TGTGCCAGCAGGCGACAGTCTAATGAAAAACTGTTTTTT.

This clonotype has a handful of counts. The chain has TRBV3-1 and TRBJ2-7, with D maybe TRBD1 (6 bases). V was pared by 5 bases and J by 4 bases, with 15 bases between. Germline values: CDR1 LGHDT, CDR2 YNNKEL (reference sequence). The CDR3 is made up of 14 amino acids. CDR3 region: CASSSIGQRYEQYF. In DNA, the CDR3 is TGTGCCAGCAGCTCGATCGGACAGAGATACGAGCAGTACTTC.

This clonotype was seen a few times. The chain combines TRBV28 with TRBJ2-7; maybe TRBD1 (8 bases). The ends were cut back, 6 bases at V and 7 bases at J, with 25 bases in the middle. The CDR3 spans 16 residues. CDR1 is MDHEN, CDR2 SYDVKM, per germline. The CDR3 DNA reads as TGTGCCAGCAGCGGACAGGGCAGGACTAGTTTTCGGGAGCAGTACTTC. This gives the protein CASSGQGRTSFREQYF.

The gene calls are TRBV6-1 and TRBJ1-2; 10 bases are shared with TRBD1. The CDR3 loop spans 16 amino acids. Germline V gives CDR1 MNHNS, CDR2 SASEGT. V lost 5 bases to trimming and J lost 8 bases; unmatched junction nucleotides: 14. This chain's CDR3 is CASSYSKTGGLGGYTF. The CDR3 nucleotides read TGTGCCAGCAGTTACTCGAAGACAGGGGGCTTGGGGGGCTACACCTTC.

This clonotype showed up many times. This chain links TRBV11-3 with TRBJ2-1, with D tentatively TRBD2 (6 bases). The CDR3 extends over 16 amino acids. V lost 2 bases, J lost 4 bases, and 15 bases lay in between. Germline V lookup: CDR1 SGHNT, CDR2 YENEEA. This CDR3 reads CASSLWRDPPYNEQFF. The CDR3 nucleotides are TGTGCCAGCAGCTTATGGCGGGACCCACCTTACAATGAGCAGTTCTTC.